This record covers a single TCR beta chain. Its target is unknown. The CDR3 has 16 residues. The ends lost 0 bases at V and 4 bases at J; junction bases unmatched: 3. CDR1 is SGHKS, CDR2 YYEKEE, per germline (reference sequence). The data belong to a study of graft-versus-host responses after intestinal transplantation. General study points: Early post-transplant declines in HvG were associated with peak levels of circulating GvH clones. GvH clones occurred in recipient marrow; some first appeared in ileum or blood.

Clones were read by immunoSEQ multiplex PCR, and TCRdb kept only the in-frame ones, dropping some. The table includes around 37,000 clones, roughly 87% detected once. The rearrangement uses TRBV5-5 and TRBJ1-5, with 11 bases fitting TRBD1. The clonotype was recovered from a human patient who received an intestinal transplant, so some T cells may come from the graft donor. Sequenced material: PBMCs, taken roughly 34 months after transplant. The CDR3 region is CASSLGGQGANQPQHF. DNA for the CDR3: TGTGCCAGCAGCTTGGGTGGACAGGGGGCGAATCAGCCCCAGCATTTT. Complete variable domain (other parts from reference TRBV5-5 and TRBJ1-5): DAGVTQSPTHLIKTRGQQVTLRCSPISGHKSVSWYQQVLGQGPQFIFQYYEKEERGRGNFPDRFSARQFPNYSSELNVNALLLGDSALYLCASSLGGQGANQPQHFGDGTRLSIL.